This entry features one T cell receptor (beta chain) sequence. Profiling relied on immunoSEQ multiplex PCR, and the TCRdb table lists in-frame clones only, not all of them. This sample has roughly 65,000 clones, with 90% to 95% found just once. The entry originates in a study of T cell clones after liver transplantation. Across the study: Third-party-reactive TCRbeta sequences from pre-transplant mixed lymphocyte reactions served as antigen-independent comparators.

Looked up from germline, CDR1 is SGHNT and CDR2 is YENEEA. The CDR3 runs 15 residues. Trimming left V 1 base short and J 3 bases short, with 12 bases between. Specimen: CD4+ T cells from blood, collected less than 28 months after liver transplant. The V and J genes are TRBV11-3 and TRBJ2-5; D not resolved. The source of this sequence is a human patient who received a liver transplant. Some T cells may be transferred from the graft donor. Here the CDR3 reads CASSLVGSVKETQYF. In DNA, the CDR3 is TGTGCCAGCAGCTTAGTAGGGTCCGTAAAAGAGACCCAGTACTTC.